The T cell receptor (beta chain) under discussion was sequenced for a study of blood T cell repertoires in COVID-19. The protocol was immunoSEQ multiplex PCR, while the TCRdb copy is restricted to in-frame clones and leaves out a portion. The sample lists 400,000 or so clones, around 91% occurring once. Looked up from germline, CDR1 is SGDLS and CDR2 is YYNGEE. V was cut by 1 base and J by 9 bases, with 11 bases left in between. The CDR3 runs 13 residues. This chain joins TRBV9 and TRBJ2-1, with unresolved D. The source material was PBMCs or T cells enriched from blood (not recorded which). The receptor's source is a man in his thirties or forties who had recovered from COVID-19. CDR3 coding DNA: TGTGCCAGCAGCGTAAGTCCCGCGGTTGAGCAGTTCTTC. It yields the protein CASSVSPAVEQFF.